This T cell receptor (beta chain) was profiled in a study of HIV-infected patients and healthy controls. At least ten counts were recorded for this clonotype. The antigen is undetermined. Alpha and beta constant-region primers primed reverse transcription of around 500 ng RNA. Each of the alpha and beta chains got its own library through chain-specific third strand synthesis with indices. A 5' RACE adapter with a random hexamer and the SP2 primer site was joined to cDNA. In TCRdb, the 5' RACE reads were re-called with MiXCR into one record per CDR3 protein. The table has 13,000 or so distinct CDR3 sequences, around 9% seen once. The study's findings and limits: When repertoires were size-matched, rare events in HIV-infected data became overweighted.

All unsorted peripheral T cells were captured because whole blood was used without fractionation. Specimen: blood. The TCR was taken from an adult in good health.

The CDR3 is CASSQGGAYNEQFF. Written as DNA, the CDR3 is TGCGCCAGCAGCCAAGGGGGGGCCTACAATGAGCAGTTCTTC. The chain carries TRBV4-3 and TRBJ2-1; tentative D call: TRBD2 (6 bases). The V end lost 1 base, the J end lost 2 bases, and 6 bases lay between the germline ends. The germline V gene encodes CDR1 LGHNA and CDR2 YSLEER. The CDR3 sequence is 14 residues long.